The next 14 T cell receptor beta chains were all read from a single sample in a study of blood T cell repertoires in COVID-19. Sequencing used immunoSEQ multiplex PCR; TCRdb keeps in-frame clones, though not all of them. There are under 350,000 clones in the sample; 75% to 90% occur only once, and about 4.6% lies in the top ten. Sample: peripheral blood. All receptors come from a man in his forties or fifties with acute or convalescent COVID-19.

J is TRBJ1-1 and V is TRBV3-1 (or the pseudogene TRBV3-2); no reliable D call. The V gene's germline CDR1 is LGHDT and CDR2 YNNKEL (reference sequence). Trimming took 4 bases from V and 7 from J, leaving 19 bases between them. The CDR3 is 15 residues long. The CDR3: CASSPSDRVYHEAFF. CDR3 DNA: TGTGCCAGCAGCCCAAGCGATCGGGTGTATCATGAAGCTTTCTTT.

V is TRBV6-4 and J is TRBJ1-1; D is ambiguous. The CDR3 extends over 13 amino acids. Germline CDR1 MRHNA, CDR2 SNTAGT. V lost 5 bases, J lost 1 base, and 8 bases lay in between. CDR3 nucleotide sequence: TGTGCCAGCAGTCTAGACGAGAACACTGAAGCTTTCTTT. Translated: CASSLDENTEAFF.

The V and J genes are TRBV5-1 and TRBJ2-2; 9 nucleotides match TRBD2. CDR3 length: 14 residues. Germline-derived CDR1 and CDR2 are SGHRS and YFSETQ. Losses at the gene ends were 1 base for V and 6 bases for J; bases not matched to a gene: 1. CDR3: CASSLLAGAGELFF. The CDR3, as DNA: TGCGCCAGCAGCTTGTTAGCGGGGGCCGGGGAGCTGTTTTTT.

V gene TRBV5-1 combines with J gene TRBJ1-2; no reliable D call. Between the trimmed V and J ends, which lost 5 bases and 7 bases, there was a span of 12 bases. The germline gives CDR1 SGHRS, CDR2 YFSETQ. The CDR3 is 12 residues long. This CDR3 is CASRSPPGGYTF. In nucleotides, the CDR3 is TGCGCCAGCAGATCGCCCCCGGGTGGCTACACCTTC.

For this clone: Other nucleotide sequences from this sample produce the same CDR3. The rearrangement joins TRBV5-1 to TRBJ2-1; 7 bases align to TRBD1. The CDR3 sequence is 15 residues long. Germline assignment: CDR1 SGHRS and CDR2 YFSETQ. Germline trimming cut 2 bases from V and 1 base from J; bases unmatched to any gene: 3. Here the CDR3 DNA reads TGCGCCAGCAGCTTACGGGACAGTTCCTACAATGAGCAGTTCTTC. It yields the protein CASSLRDSSYNEQFF. Complete variable domain (other parts from reference TRBV5-1 and TRBJ2-1): KAGVTQTPRYLIKTRGQQVTLSCSPISGHRSVSWYQQTPGQGLQFLFEYFSETQRNKGNFPGRFSGRQFSNSRSEMNVSTLELGDSALYLCASSLRDSSYNEQFFGPGTRLTVL.

The sample holds one count of this clone. CDR3 bases: TGTGCCAGTAGTATAGGTAGGGCAGGGGGTTATAGCAATCAGCCCCAGCATTTT. Its translation is CASSIGRAGGYSNQPQHF. V is TRBV19 and J is TRBJ1-5, with TRBD1 matching over 7 bases. From germline, CDR1 is LNHDA and CDR2 SQIVND (reference sequence). The CDR3 is 18 residues long. V was clipped by 1 base and J by 0 bases; unmatched bases: 9.

V gene TRBV6-6 combines with J gene TRBJ1-6; TRBD1 is a possible D gene (5 bases). Germline CDR1 is MNHNY and CDR2 is SVGAGI (reference sequence). The length of the CDR3 is 14 residues. Trimming removed 5 bases at V and 5 bases at J, with 10 bases between. As DNA, the CDR3 is TGTGCCAGCAGTCAGCAGGGTGATAATTCACCCCTCCACTTT. This gives the protein CASSQQGDNSPLHF.

The chain is built from TRBV7-9 and TRBJ1-6; D is ambiguous. The length of the CDR3 is 14 residues. V was trimmed by 2 bases and J by 11 bases, leaving 13 bases between them. Germline V CDR1 and CDR2: SEHNR, FQNEAQ (reference sequence). The CDR3 DNA is TGTGCCAGCAGCTTATATCCGCTAGTGACACCCCTCCACTTT. Its protein product is CASSLYPLVTPLHF.

V is TRBV6-5 and J is TRBJ1-1, with TRBD1 identical over 7 bases. The trim removed 0 bases at V and 4 bases at J, leaving 5 bases unmatched. CDR3 length equals 15 residues. Germline V gene lookup returns CDR1 MNHEY and CDR2 SVGAGI. CDR3 protein: CASSYSRAGGTEAFF. CDR3 nucleotide sequence: TGTGCCAGCAGTTACTCGAGGGCAGGGGGCACTGAAGCTTTCTTT.

This rearrangement joins TRBV19 to TRBJ2-1; tentative D call: TRBD1 (8 bases). The CDR3 is made up of 16 amino acids. V was pared by 1 base and J by 8 bases, with 18 bases between. Germline CDR1 is LNHDA and CDR2 is SQIVND (reference sequence). CDR3 sequence: CASSIVSTGGLHEQFF. The CDR3 bases are TGTGCCAGTAGTATAGTTAGCACAGGGGGACTACATGAGCAGTTCTTC.

Concerning this clone: This sample also contains other DNA sequences that code for the same CDR3. The chain combines TRBV5-1 with TRBJ1-1; 11 bases align to TRBD1. V shed 0 bases and J 4 bases; nucleotides not matched to a gene: 2. Germline V CDR1 and CDR2: SGHRS, YFSETQ. This CDR3 is built from 15 residues. The CDR3 region is CASSLDGTGGTEAFF. Written as DNA, the CDR3 is TGCGCCAGCAGCTTGGATGGGACAGGGGGCACTGAAGCTTTCTTT.

The chain carries TRBV15 and TRBJ1-4; the D is unclear. The CDR3 is made up of 13 amino acids. CDR1 LNHNV and CDR2 YYDKDF come from the germline V gene (reference sequence). The V gene lost 9 bases and the J gene lost 7 bases, with 15 bases spanning the gap. The CDR3 nucleotides are TGTGCCACATCACGCGGTTTCACTGAAAAACTGTTTTTT. Translated: CATSRGFTEKLFF.

The rearrangement uses TRBV5-8 and TRBJ1-5; TRBD1 matches 10 bases. CDR1 and CDR2 from the germline V gene are SGHTS and YDEGEE. J gave up 2 bases and V 2 bases, and 4 bases lay outside the gene matches. There are 16 residues in the CDR3. The CDR3 spells CASSLIGTGGNQPQHF. CDR3 nucleotides: TGTGCCAGCAGCTTAATCGGGACAGGGGGCAATCAGCCCCAGCATTTT.

The CDR3 region is CATSDAGNSGTEAFF. Written as DNA, the CDR3 is TGTGCCACCAGTGATGCAGGGAATTCTGGCACTGAAGCTTTCTTT. V gene TRBV24-1 combines with J gene TRBJ1-1; tentatively, D is TRBD1 (5 bases). The CDR3 extends over 15 amino acids. Trimming took 3 bases from V and 4 from J, leaving 14 bases between them. Germline CDR1 reads KGHDR; CDR2 reads SFDVKD.